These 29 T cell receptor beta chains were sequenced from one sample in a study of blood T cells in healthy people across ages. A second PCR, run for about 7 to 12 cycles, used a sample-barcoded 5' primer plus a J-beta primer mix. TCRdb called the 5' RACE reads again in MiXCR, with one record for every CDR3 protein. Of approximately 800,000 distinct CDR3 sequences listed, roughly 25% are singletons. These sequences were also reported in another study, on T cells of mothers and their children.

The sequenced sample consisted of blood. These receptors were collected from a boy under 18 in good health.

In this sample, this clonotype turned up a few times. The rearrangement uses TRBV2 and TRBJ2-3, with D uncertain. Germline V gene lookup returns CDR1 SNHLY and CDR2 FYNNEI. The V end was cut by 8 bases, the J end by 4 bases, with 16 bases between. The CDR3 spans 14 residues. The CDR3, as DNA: TGTGCCAGCCAAGACGTCTCTCTTCCAGATACGCAGTATTTT. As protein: CASQDVSLPDTQYF.

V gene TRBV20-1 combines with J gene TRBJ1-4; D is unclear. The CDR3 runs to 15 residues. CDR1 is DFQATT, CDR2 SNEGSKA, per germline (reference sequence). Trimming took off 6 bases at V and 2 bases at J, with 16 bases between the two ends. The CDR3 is CSAIPPGGTNEKLFF. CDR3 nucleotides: TGCAGTGCCATCCCCCCCGGAGGGACTAATGAAAAACTGTTTTTT.

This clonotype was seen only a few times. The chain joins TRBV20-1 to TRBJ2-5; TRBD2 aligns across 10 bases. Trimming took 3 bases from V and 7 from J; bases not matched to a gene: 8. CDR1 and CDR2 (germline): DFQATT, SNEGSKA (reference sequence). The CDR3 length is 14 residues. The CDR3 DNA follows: TGCAGTGCTAGGATTGCTAGCGGGGGAGGGACCCAGTACTTC. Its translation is CSARIASGGGTQYF.

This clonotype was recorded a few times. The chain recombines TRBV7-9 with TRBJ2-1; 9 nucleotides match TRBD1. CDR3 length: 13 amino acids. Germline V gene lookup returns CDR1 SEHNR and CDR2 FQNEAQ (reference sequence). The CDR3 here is CATRDRAYNEQFF. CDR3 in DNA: TGTGCAACCAGGGACAGGGCCTACAATGAGCAGTTCTTC.

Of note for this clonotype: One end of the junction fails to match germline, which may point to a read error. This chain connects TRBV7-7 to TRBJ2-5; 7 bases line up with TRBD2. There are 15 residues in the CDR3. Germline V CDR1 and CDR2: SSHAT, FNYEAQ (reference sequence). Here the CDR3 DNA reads TGTGCTAGCAGCTTAGGTGCACTAGCGAAAGAGACCCAGTACTTC. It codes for CASSLGALAKETQYF.

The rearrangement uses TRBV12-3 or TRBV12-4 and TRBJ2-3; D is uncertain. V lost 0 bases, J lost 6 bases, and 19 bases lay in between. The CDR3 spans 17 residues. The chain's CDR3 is CASSLAEGVGLTDTQYF. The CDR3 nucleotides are TGTGCCAGCAGTTTAGCGGAAGGAGTTGGCCTTACGGATACGCAGTATTTT.

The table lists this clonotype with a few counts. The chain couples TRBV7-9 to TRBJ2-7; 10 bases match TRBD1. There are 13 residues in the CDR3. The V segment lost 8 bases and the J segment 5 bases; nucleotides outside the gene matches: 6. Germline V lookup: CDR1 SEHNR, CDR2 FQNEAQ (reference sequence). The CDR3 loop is CASGDRGHDEQYF. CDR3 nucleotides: TGTGCCAGCGGCGACAGGGGGCATGACGAGCAGTACTTC.

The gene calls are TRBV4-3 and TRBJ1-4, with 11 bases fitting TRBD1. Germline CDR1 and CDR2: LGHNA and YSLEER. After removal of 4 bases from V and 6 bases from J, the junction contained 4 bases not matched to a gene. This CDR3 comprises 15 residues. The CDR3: CASSRDRGWDEKLFF. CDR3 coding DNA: TGCGCCAGCAGCCGGGACAGGGGGTGGGATGAAAAACTGTTTTTT.

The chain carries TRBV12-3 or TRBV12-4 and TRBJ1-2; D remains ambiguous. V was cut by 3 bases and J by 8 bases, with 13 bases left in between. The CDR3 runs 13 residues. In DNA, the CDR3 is TGTGCCAGCAGTTTTGGGCCCCTAGGAGGCTACACCTTC. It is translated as CASSFGPLGGYTF.

The CDR3 is CASSYTGGRYTGELFF. The CDR3 DNA is TGTGCCAGCAGTTACACAGGGGGCAGGTACACCGGGGAGCTGTTTTTT. V usage is TRBV6-2 or TRBV6-3 and J usage is TRBJ2-2; 9 bases fit TRBD1. The CDR3 has 16 residues. V was pared by 2 bases and J by 3 bases, with 4 bases of the junction left unmatched. In germline, CDR1 is MNHEY, CDR2 SVGEGT.

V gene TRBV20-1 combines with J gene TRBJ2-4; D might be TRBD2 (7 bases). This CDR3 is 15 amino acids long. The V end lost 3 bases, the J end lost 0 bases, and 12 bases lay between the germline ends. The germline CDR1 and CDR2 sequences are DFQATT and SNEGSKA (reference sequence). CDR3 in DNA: TGCAGTGCTAGGGGGGGGCCCCAAGCCAAAAACATTCAGTACTTC. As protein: CSARGGPQAKNIQYF.

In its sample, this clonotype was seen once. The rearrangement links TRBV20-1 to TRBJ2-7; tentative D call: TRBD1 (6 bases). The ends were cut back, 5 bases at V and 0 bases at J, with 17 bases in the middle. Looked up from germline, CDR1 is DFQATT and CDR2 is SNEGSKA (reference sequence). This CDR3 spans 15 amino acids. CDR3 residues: CSASIGDTSSYEQYF. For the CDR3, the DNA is TGCAGTGCTTCAATAGGGGACACCAGCTCCTACGAGCAGTACTTC.

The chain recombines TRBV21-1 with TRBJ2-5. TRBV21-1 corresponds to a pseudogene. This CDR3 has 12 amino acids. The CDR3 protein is CASSKVGETQYF. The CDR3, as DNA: TGTGCCAGCAGCAAAGTAGGCGAGACCCAGTACTTC.

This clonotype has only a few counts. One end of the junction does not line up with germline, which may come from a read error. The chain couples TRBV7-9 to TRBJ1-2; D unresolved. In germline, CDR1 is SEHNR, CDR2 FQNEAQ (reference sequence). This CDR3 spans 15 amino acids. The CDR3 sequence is CASSPDSLRVYGYTF. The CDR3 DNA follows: TGTGCCAGCAGCCCGGACTCCCTACGAGTCTATGGTTACACCTTC.

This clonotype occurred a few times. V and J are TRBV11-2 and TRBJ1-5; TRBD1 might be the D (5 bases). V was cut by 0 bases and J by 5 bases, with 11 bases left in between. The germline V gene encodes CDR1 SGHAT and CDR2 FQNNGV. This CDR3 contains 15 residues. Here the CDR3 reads CASSLDSREDQPQHF. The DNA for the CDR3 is TGTGCCAGCAGCTTAGATTCCAGGGAGGATCAGCCCCAGCATTTT.

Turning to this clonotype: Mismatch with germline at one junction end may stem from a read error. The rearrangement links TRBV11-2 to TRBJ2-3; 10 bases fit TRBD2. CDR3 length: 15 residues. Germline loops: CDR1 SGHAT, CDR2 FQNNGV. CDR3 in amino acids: CASSSPGLATGTQYF. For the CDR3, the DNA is TGTGCCAGCAGCTCGCCGGGACTAGCGACAGGTACGCAGTATTTT. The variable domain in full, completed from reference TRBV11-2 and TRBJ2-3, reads EAGVAQSPRYKIIEKRQSVAFWCNPISGHATLYWYQQILGQGPKLLIQFQNNGVVDDSQLPKDRFSAERLKGVDSTLKIQPAKLEDSAVYLCASSSPGLATGTQYFGPGTRLTVL.

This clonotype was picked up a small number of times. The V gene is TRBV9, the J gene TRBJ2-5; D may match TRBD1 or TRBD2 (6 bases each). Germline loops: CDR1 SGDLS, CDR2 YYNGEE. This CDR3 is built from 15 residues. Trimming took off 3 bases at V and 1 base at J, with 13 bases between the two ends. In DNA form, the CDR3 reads TGTGCCAGCAGCGCGGGGGCGGGGTCCCAAGAGACCCAGTACTTC. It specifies CASSAGAGSQETQYF.

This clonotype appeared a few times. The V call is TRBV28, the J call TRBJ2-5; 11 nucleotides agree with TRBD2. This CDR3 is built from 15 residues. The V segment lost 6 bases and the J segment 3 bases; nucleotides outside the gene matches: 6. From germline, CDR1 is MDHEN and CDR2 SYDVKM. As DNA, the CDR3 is TGTGCCAGCAGCCGACGGGGACTAGCGGAAGAGACCCAGTACTTC. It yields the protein CASSRRGLAEETQYF.

The CDR3 reads CATSRDLLAGGRETQYF. CDR3 nucleotide sequence: TGTGCCACCAGCAGAGATTTACTAGCGGGAGGGAGAGAGACCCAGTACTTC. V is TRBV15 and J is TRBJ2-5, with 13 nucleotides matching TRBD2. CDR3 length: 17 amino acids. CDR1 is LNHNV and CDR2 is YYDKDF in the germline V gene (reference sequence). The ends lost 0 bases at V and 4 bases at J; junction bases unmatched: 5.

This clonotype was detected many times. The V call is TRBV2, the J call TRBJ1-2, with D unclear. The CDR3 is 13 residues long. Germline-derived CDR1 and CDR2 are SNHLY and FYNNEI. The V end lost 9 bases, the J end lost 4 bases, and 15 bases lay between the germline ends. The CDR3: CASQRESSYGYTF. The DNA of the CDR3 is TGTGCCAGTCAGAGGGAGTCCTCCTATGGCTACACCTTC.

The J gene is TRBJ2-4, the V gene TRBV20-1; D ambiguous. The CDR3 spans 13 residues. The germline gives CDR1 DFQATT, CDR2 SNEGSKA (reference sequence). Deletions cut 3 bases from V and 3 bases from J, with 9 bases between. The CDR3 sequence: CSARDPGKNIQYF. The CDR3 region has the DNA TGCAGTGCTAGGGACCCCGGCAAAAACATTCAGTACTTC.

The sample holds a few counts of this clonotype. The CDR3 spells CSAHRAPAAEAFF. The CDR3 DNA sequence: TGCAGTGCCCACAGGGCCCCGGCGGCTGAAGCTTTCTTT. V is TRBV20-1 and J is TRBJ1-1, with D possibly matching TRBD1 (6 bases). The CDR3 extends over 13 amino acids. Germline CDR1 DFQATT, CDR2 SNEGSKA (reference sequence). Trimming left V 6 bases short and J 6 bases short, with 17 bases between.

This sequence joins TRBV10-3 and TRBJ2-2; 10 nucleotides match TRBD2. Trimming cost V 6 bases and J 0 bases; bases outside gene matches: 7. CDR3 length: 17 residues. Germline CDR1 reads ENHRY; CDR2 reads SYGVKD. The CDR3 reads CAISDIAGGPNTGELFF. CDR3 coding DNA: TGTGCCATCAGCGACATAGCGGGAGGACCGAACACCGGGGAGCTGTTTTTT.

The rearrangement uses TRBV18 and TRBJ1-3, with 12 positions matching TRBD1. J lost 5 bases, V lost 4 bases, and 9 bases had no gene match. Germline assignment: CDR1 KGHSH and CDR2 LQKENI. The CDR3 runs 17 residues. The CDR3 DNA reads TGTGCCAGCTCACACACCGGGACAGGGGGCAAAAGAAACACCATATATTTT. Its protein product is CASSHTGTGGKRNTIYF.

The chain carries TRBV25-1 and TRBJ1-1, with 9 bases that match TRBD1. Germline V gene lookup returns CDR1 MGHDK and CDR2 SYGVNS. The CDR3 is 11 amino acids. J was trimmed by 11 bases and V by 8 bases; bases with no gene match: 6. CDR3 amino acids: CASGGQGKAFF. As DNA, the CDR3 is TGTGCCAGCGGTGGACAGGGGAAGGCTTTCTTT.

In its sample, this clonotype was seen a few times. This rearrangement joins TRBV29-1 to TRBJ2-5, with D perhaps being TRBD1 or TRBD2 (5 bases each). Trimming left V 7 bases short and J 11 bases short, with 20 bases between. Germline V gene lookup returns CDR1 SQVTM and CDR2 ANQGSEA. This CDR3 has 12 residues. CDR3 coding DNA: TGCAGCGCCAGGGACGGGACGAGTGAGCAGTACTTC. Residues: CSARDGTSEQYF.

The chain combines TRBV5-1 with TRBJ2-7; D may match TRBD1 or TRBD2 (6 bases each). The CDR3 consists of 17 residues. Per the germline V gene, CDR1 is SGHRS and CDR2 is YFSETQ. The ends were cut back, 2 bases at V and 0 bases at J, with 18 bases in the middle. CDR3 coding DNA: TGCGCCAGCAGCTTCAGCAACAGGGAGGAGGGCTCCTACGAGCAGTACTTC. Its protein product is CASSFSNREEGSYEQYF.

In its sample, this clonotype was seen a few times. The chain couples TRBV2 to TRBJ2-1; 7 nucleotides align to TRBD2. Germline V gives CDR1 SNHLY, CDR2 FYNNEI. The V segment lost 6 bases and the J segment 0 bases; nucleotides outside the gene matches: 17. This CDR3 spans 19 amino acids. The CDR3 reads CASSRRLAMIPSSYNEQFF. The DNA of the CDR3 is TGTGCCAGCAGCCGCCGACTAGCTATGATCCCCAGCTCCTACAATGAGCAGTTCTTC.

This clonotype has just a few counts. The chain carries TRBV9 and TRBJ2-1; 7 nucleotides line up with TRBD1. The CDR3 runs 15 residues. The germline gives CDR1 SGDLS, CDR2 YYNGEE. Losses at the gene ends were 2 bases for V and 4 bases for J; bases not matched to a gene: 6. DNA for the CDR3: TGTGCCAGCAGCGTCCGGGACAGTTTGTACAATGAGCAGTTCTTC. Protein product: CASSVRDSLYNEQFF. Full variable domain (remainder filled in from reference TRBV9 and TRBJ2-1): DSGVTQTPKHLITATGQRVTLRCSPRSGDLSVYWYQQSLDQGLQFLIQYYNGEERAKGNILERFSAQQFPDLHSELNLSSLELGDSALYFCASSVRDSLYNEQFFGPGTRLTVL.